This record covers a single T cell receptor beta chain. Its cognate antigen is unknown. Treatment denoted: oral pan-JAK inhibitor, 5-10 mg twice daily. This sample was taken from a study of CD8+ T cells in alopecia areata. General study points: Sequencing of scalp samples also captures resident alphabeta T cells of normal skin. As there was one nonresponder, how baseline CD8+ expansion relates to response remains uncertain. Within the top 100, expanded CD8+ clones significantly decreased with tofacitinib, as did scalp clonality.

The CDR3 is 17 residues long. Germline CDR1 is LNHDA and CDR2 is SQIVND (reference sequence). V gave up 3 bases and J gave up 0 bases, with 17 bases separating them. Sequencing used cDNA as its template, made by extracting RNA and reverse transcribing it. The table came from immunoSEQ multiplex PCR; TCRdb's copy has only in-frame clones and leaves some out. This sample has roughly 140,000 clones, with approximately 85% found just once. The V and J genes are TRBV19 and TRBJ1-1; a weak D match, TRBD1 (5 bases). This receptor was obtained from a human donor with alopecia areata. Specimen: CD8+ T cells sorted from blood, collected at week 4, from a patient treated with tofacitinib. The CDR3, as DNA: TGTGCCAGTAGTATTTTCCCGAGAGGGGCCCTGAACACTGAAGCTTTCTTT. It translates to CASSIFPRGALNTEAFF.